This entry features one T cell receptor beta chain sequence. This clone was seen once. The target of this receptor is not known. No clone much larger than this one lies a single base away; base qualities are absent. The sample's time point label is to be understood as: about 28 days (+/-7) after the second vaccine dose. AZD1222 recipients with second doses at about 4 weeks or about 12 weeks were pooled, because spike-specific TCR depth and breadth did not differ between schedules. Vaccinee samples were obtained from the UK trials COV001 and COV002, which included a single-blind randomized controlled phase 2/3 trial of AZD1222 (ChAdOx1 nCoV-19) in healthy adults. For TCRbeta chain sequencing, PBMC samples were collected from trial participants at day 0 and at day 28 after the second dose. This specimen belongs to a study of T cell responses to AZD1222 COVID-19 vaccine listed by TCRdb under 2021. About the full investigation: A total of 233 trial participants underwent TCR sequencing, of whom more than 200 had received two doses of AZD1222 and 26 had received two doses of the MenACWY control vaccine. Enrollment into the trials was organized by age into subgroups of 18-55, 56-69 and 70-plus years, and those subgroups contained roughly 140, 27 and 60 TCR-sequenced participants, respectively. The paper as a whole reports these results and caveats: Because no samples from the day 14 peak response were available, repertoires could be characterized only after the peak T cell response. Conclusions about previously exposed vaccinees were limited because only a handful of AZD1222 recipients were SARS-CoV-2 seropositive at baseline. The vaccine-associated CD4 TCRs covered the entire spike protein, and the dominant responses fell in regions 160-218 and 743-854. The 56-69-year group was small, and its depth increase did not reach significance, likely because of low power. Reportedly, close to half of the unique spike-specific TCRs recognized epitopes lying outside the regions that are mutated in the B.1.351 and B.1.1.7 variants. Spike-specific TCR breadth and depth rose significantly after two AZD1222 doses compared with day 0 and with MenACWY recipients. Most participants were white British and females outnumbered males, and the authors suggested that clonal diversity may have been underestimated.

The CDR3 regions of human TCRbeta chains were analyzed by immunosequencing. The study's processing was this. TCRs in the repertoires were compared against a reference library of SARS-CoV-2-specific TCRs that had been generated with the MIRA antigen-specificity platform. Breadth was defined as the fraction of unique TCRs that were SARS-CoV-2-associated. Depth was defined as the fraction of total T cells that were SARS-CoV-2-associated. Using the MIRA data, each spike-specific TCR was assigned both to the spike region to which the TCR was reactive and to a CD4 or CD8 class. Log10-transformed breadth and depth values were compared by one-way ANOVA with Sidak's multiple comparisons tests. The source is immuneACCESS, and TCRdb retained only in-frame sequences with V and J called. Part of the clones is not carried over; for the studies checked, unresolved V genes explain less than half of this, and the remainder is unexplained. V and J calls and clone size are copied from that table; D and trimming were computed from the DNA. The sample contains more than 75,000 clones, 80% to 90% of them found a single time. The ten top clones hold about 1.3% of the sample.

CDR1 SNHLY and CDR2 FYNNEI are derived from the germline V gene. From V the trimming removes 4 bases and from J it removes 6 bases, while the gene matches leave 4 bases of the junction unaccounted for. CDR3 length: 13 amino acids, cysteine to phenylalanine. Only the CDR3 portion is preserved as DNA: 39 bases, with reading frame beginning at the first base. The chain was built from TRBV2 and TRBJ1-1; 8 middle bases align to TRBD1. The TCR was taken from an adult who received the AZD1222 COVID-19 vaccine. The material sequenced was peripheral blood, taken 28 days after the second AZD1222 dose. At the DNA level, the sequence is TGTGCCAGCAGTGTTCTGGACAGGGCTGAAGCTTTCTTT. Its coded protein is CASSVLDRAEAFF.